The rows below give T cell receptor beta chains drawn from one sample of a study of T cell responses to AZD1222 COVID-19 vaccine. The table came from immunoSEQ multiplex PCR; TCRdb's copy has only in-frame clones and leaves some out. The repertoire consists of 120,000 to 150,000 clones, with 85% to 90% occurring once and the leading ten covering about 5.4%. The sample in question was peripheral blood, obtained 28 days after the second AZD1222 dose. All receptors derive from an adult who received the AZD1222 COVID-19 vaccine. Each CDR3 is given without its conserved first and last residue.

TRBV5-8,ASSPDRNYGYT
TRBV30,AWSVLGRGRGGYT
TRBV9,ASSVAGQRNTEAF
TRBV3-1/TRBV3-2,ASSQDQGSGVRDEQF
TRBV5-1,ASSIGQGTYEQY
TRBV7-2,ASSLLDRTAGELF
TRBV20-1,SASEVAGAYEQY
TRBV18,ASSPSRGDTGELF
TRBV11-2,ASSLLAGTYNEQF
TRBV2,ASILGQGTGELF
TRBV3-1/TRBV3-2,ASSQGQVSGNTIY
TRBV6-5,ASSRTGGTGELF
TRBV7-8,ASSPAEVSTDTQY
TRBV3-1/TRBV3-2,ASSQFRDQPQH
TRBV29-1,SVIGANEQY
TRBV2,ASRAEMNTEAF
TRBV10-1,ASRRAGGYEQY
TRBV28,ASSLGQGNTIY
TRBV4-2,ASSRLVRTEAF
TRBV2,ASRMDKQPKDGYT
TRBV7-2,ASSFRRGTDTEAF
TRBV3-1/TRBV3-2,ASSHKGFGNQPQH
TRBV19,ASARTGSYGYT
TRBV7-9,ASSTSGTGHQETQY
TRBV6-6,ASSSGAGNTIY
TRBV6-1,ASSTTANYGYT
TRBV5-1,ASSLDTGDRYGYT
TRBV21-1,ASSKRAGELMNSPLH
TRBV5-1,ASKSNSNTGELF